These 4 T cell receptor beta chains share one sample of origin, sequenced in a study of early T cells in non-severe SARS-CoV-2 infection. TCRdb recomputed calls from the 5' RACE reads with MiXCR, one row per CDR3 protein. The sample contains 45,000 to 60,000 distinct CDR3 sequences, around 9.3% of which appear only once. Sequenced material: whole blood, taken at baseline. These receptors originate from an adult who was a healthcare worker with PCR-confirmed SARS-CoV-2 infection or an uninfected control (not recorded which).

The CDR3 is CASSPRQGNYGYTF. The CDR3 DNA follows: TGTGCCAGCAGCCCCCGACAGGGGAACTATGGCTACACCTTC. The genes are TRBV3-1 and TRBJ1-2; 8 bases match TRBD1. This CDR3 comprises 14 residues. CDR1 is LGHDT and CDR2 is YNNKEL in the germline V gene (reference sequence). The J segment lost 2 bases and the V segment lost 4 bases, leaving 3 bases of the junction unmatched.

This clonotype was seen more than once but under ten times. This chain uses TRBV5-1 with TRBJ1-2, with unresolved D. With 0 bases removed from V and 0 bases from J, the gap between germline ends came to 3 bases. The CDR3 consists of 13 residues. Germline V gene data show CDR1 as SGHRS and CDR2 as YFSETQ. CDR3 sequence reads: CASSLESNYGYTF. CDR3 sequence (DNA): TGCGCCAGCAGCTTGGAGTCTAACTATGGCTACACCTTC.

This clonotype came up many times. V is TRBV15 and J is TRBJ2-7; D remains unclear. The CDR3 is made up of 14 amino acids. Germline CDR1 is LNHNV and CDR2 is YYDKDF (reference sequence). V was cut by 0 bases and J by 2 bases, with 8 bases left in between. The CDR3 DNA reads TGTGCCACCAGCAGAGATCGTCAAGCCTACGAGCAGTACTTC. Translating it yields CATSRDRQAYEQYF.

CDR3 amino acids: CASSPFPSGRYNEQFF. CDR3 sequence (DNA): TGCGCCAGCAGCCCATTCCCCAGCGGGAGATACAATGAGCAGTTCTTC. V usage is TRBV4-1 and J usage is TRBJ2-1, with 8 nucleotides matching TRBD2. The CDR3 length is 16 residues. V was pared by 4 bases and J by 4 bases, with 9 bases of the junction left unmatched. In germline, CDR1 is MGHRA, CDR2 YSYEKL.